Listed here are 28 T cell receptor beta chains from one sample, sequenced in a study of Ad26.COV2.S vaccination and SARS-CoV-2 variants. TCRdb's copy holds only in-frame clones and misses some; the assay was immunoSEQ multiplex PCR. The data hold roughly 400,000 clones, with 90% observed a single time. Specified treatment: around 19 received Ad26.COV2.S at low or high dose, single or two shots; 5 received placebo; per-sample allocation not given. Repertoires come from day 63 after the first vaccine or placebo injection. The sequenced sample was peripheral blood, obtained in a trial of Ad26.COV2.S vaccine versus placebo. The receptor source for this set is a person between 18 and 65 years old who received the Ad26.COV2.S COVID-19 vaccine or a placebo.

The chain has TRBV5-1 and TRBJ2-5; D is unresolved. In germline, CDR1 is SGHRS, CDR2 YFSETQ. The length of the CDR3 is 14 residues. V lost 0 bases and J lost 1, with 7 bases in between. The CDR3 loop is CASSLDPGQETQYF. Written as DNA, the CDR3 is TGCGCCAGCAGCTTGGACCCAGGCCAAGAGACCCAGTACTTC.

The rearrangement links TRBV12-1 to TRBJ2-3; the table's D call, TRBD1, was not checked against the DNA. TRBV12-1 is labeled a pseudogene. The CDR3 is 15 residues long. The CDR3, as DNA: TGTGCCAGCAGCGCGGGACAGGGTGGCACAGATACGCAGTATTTT. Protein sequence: CASSAGQGGTDTQYF.

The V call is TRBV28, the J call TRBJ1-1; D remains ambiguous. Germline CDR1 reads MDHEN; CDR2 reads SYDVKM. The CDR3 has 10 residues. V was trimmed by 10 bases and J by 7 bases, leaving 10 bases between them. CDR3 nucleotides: TGTGCCACCCCGACCCTTGAAGCTTTCTTT. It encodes CATPTLEAFF.

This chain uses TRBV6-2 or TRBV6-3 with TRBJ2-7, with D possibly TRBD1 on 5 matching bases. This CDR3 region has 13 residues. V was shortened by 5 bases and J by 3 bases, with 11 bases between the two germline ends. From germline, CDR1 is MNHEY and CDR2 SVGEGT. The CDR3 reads CASSPSGFYEQYF. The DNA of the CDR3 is TGTGCCAGCAGTCCCTCAGGGTTCTACGAGCAGTACTTC.

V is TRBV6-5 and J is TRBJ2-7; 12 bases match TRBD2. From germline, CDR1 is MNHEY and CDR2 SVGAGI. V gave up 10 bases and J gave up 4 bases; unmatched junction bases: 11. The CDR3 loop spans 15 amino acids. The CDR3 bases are TGTGCCACCCACCCTCCTAGCGGGAGGGGGTACGAGCAGTACTTC. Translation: CATHPPSGRGYEQYF.

In DNA form, the CDR3 reads TGTGCCAGCAGCTTAGGGGCGGCAGCTAGCAATCAGCCCCAGCATTTT. Translating it yields CASSLGAAASNQPQHF. V and J are TRBV7-9 and TRBJ1-5; no clear D gene. Germline assignment: CDR1 SEHNR and CDR2 FQNEAQ (reference sequence). V lost 1 base to trimming and J lost 0 bases, with 10 bases between them. There are 16 residues in the CDR3. Variable domain in full (rest from reference TRBV7-9 and TRBJ1-5): DTGVSQNPRHKITKRGQNVTFRCDPISEHNRLYWYRQTLGQGPEFLTYFQNEAQLEKSRLLSDRFSAERPKGSFSTLEIQRTEQGDSAMYLCASSLGAAASNQPQHFGDGTRLSIL.

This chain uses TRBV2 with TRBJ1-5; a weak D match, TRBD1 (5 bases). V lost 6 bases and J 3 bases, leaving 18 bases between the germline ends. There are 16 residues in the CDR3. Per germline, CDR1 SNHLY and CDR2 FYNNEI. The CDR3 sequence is CASSSDSVILNQPQHF. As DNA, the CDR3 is TGTGCCAGCAGCTCTGACAGTGTAATCCTCAATCAGCCCCAGCATTTT.

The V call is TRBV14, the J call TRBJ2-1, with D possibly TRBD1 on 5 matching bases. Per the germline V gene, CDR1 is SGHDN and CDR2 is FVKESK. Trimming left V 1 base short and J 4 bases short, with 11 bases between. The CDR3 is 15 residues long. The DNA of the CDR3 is TGTGCCAGCAGCCAAGCTGGCCAGGGATACAATGAGCAGTTCTTC. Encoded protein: CASSQAGQGYNEQFF. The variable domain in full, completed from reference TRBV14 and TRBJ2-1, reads EAGVTQFPSHSVIEKGQTVTLRCDPISGHDNLYWYRRVMGKEIKFLLHFVKESKQDESGMPNNRFLAERTGGTYSTLKVQPAELEDSGVYFCASSQAGQGYNEQFFGPGTRLTVL.

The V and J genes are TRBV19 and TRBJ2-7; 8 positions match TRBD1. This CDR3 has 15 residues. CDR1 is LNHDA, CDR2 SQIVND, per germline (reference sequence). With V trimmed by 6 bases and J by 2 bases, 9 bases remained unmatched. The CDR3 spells CASSHQDRVPYEQYF. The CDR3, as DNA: TGTGCCAGTAGCCACCAGGACAGGGTACCCTACGAGCAGTACTTC. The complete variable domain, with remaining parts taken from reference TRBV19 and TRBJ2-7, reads DGGITQSPKYLFRKEGQNVTLSCEQNLNHDAMYWYRQDPGQGLRLIYYSQIVNDFQKGDIAEGYSVSREKKESFPLTVTSAQKNPTAFYLCASSHQDRVPYEQYFGPGTRLTVT.

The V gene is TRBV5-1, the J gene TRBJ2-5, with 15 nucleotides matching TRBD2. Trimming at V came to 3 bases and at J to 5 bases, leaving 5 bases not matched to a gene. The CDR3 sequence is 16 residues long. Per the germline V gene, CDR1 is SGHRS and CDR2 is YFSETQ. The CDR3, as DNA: TGCGCCAGCAGCTATTCGGGACTAGCGGGAGGCGAGACCCAGTACTTC. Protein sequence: CASSYSGLAGGETQYF.

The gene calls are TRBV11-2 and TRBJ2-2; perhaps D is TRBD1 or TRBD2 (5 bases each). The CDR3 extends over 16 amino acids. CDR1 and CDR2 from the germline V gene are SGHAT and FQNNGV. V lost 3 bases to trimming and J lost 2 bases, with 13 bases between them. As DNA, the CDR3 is TGTGCCAGCAGCTTTCGTCCAGGGAGAAACACCGGGGAGCTGTTTTTT. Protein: CASSFRPGRNTGELFF.

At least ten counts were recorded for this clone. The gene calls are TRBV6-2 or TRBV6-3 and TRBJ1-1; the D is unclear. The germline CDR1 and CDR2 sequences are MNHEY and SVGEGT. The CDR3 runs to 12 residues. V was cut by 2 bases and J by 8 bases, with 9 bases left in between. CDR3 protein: CASSYGWEEAFF. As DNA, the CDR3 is TGTGCCAGCAGTTACGGTTGGGAAGAAGCTTTCTTT.

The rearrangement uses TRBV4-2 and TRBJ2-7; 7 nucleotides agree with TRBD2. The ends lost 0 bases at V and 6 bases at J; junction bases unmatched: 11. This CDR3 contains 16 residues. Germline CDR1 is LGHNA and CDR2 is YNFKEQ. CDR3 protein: CASSQEGKGGSFEQYF. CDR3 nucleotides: TGTGCCAGCAGCCAAGAGGGGAAAGGCGGGAGTTTCGAGCAGTACTTC.

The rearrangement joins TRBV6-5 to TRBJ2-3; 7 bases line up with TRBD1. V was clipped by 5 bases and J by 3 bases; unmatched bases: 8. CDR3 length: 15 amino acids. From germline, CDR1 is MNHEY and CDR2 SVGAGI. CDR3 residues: CASSKNRGRTDTQYF. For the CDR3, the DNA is TGTGCCAGCAGTAAGAACAGGGGACGAACAGATACGCAGTATTTT.

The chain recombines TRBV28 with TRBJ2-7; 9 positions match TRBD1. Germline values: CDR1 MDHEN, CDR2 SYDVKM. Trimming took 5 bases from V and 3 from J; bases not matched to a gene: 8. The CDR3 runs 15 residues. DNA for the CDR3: TGTGCCAGCAGTCCTACAGGGGGCCGAAACTACGAGCAGTACTTC. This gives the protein CASSPTGGRNYEQYF.

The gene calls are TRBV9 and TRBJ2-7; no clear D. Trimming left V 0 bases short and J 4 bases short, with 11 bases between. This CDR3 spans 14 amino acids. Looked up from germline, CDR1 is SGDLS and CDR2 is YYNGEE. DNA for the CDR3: TGTGCCAGCAGCGTAGATGGGGTGGGGTACGAGCAGTACTTC. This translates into CASSVDGVGYEQYF.

The CDR3 coding sequence is TGTGCCAGCAGCCCTTTAGGGGAGACAGGGGACGAGACCCAGTACTTC. Translated: CASSPLGETGDETQYF. The rearrangement uses TRBV28 and TRBJ2-5; 8 bases line up with TRBD1. V trimming: 6 bases; J trimming: 5 bases; junction bases outside the gene matches: 14. Per the germline V gene, CDR1 is MDHEN and CDR2 is SYDVKM. The CDR3 extends over 16 amino acids.

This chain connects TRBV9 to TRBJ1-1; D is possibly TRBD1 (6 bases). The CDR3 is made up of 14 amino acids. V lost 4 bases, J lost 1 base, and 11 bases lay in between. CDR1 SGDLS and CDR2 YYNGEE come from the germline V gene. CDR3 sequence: CASSPWDKNTEAFF. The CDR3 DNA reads TGTGCCAGCAGCCCATGGGACAAGAACACTGAAGCTTTCTTT.

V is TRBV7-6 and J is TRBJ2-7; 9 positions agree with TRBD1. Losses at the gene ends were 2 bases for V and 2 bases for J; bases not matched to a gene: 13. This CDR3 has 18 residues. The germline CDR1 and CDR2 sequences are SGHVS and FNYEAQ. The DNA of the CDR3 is TGTGCCAGCAGCTTAAGGCCCCCACTTGGGACAGGGACCTACGAGCAGTACTTC. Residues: CASSLRPPLGTGTYEQYF.

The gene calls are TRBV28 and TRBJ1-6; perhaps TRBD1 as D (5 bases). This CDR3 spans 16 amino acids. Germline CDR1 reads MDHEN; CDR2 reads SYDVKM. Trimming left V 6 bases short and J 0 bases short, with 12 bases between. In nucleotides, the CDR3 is TGTGCCAGCAGGGGGACGGAAAGCTCCTATAATTCACCCCTCCACTTT. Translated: CASRGTESSYNSPLHF.

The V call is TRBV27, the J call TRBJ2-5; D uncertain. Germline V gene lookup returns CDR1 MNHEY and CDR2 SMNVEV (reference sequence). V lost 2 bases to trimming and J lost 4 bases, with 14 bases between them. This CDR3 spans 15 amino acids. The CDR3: CASSLVPLGRETQYF. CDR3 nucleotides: TGTGCCAGCAGTTTAGTCCCCCTAGGTAGAGAGACCCAGTACTTC.

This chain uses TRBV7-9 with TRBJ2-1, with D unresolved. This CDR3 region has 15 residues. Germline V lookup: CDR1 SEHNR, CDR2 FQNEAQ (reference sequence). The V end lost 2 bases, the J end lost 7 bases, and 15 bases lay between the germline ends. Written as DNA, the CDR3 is TGTGCCAGCAGCTTACCCACGAGCCCTAGAAATGAGCAGTTCTTC. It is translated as CASSLPTSPRNEQFF.

The CDR3 loop is CASSPQTAGTATNEKLFF. In DNA, the CDR3 is TGTGCCAGCTCACCCCAGACGGCGGGGACAGCCACTAATGAAAAACTGTTTTTT. The J gene is TRBJ1-4, the V gene TRBV18; 7 bases line up with TRBD1. This CDR3 contains 18 residues. J lost 2 bases, V lost 3 bases, and 12 bases had no gene match. Germline V gives CDR1 KGHSH, CDR2 LQKENI. The full variable domain, with the rest looked up from reference TRBV18 and TRBJ1-4, is NAGVMQNPRHLVRRRGQEARLRCSPMKGHSHVYWYRQLPEEGLKFMVYLQKENIIDESGMPKERFSAEFPKEGPSILRIQQVVRGDSAAYFCASSPQTAGTATNEKLFFGSGTQLSVL.

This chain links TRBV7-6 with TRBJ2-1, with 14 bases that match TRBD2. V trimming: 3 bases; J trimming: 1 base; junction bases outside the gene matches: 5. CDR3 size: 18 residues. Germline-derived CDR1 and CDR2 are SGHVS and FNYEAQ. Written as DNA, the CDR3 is TGTGCCAGCAGCTTTCGACTAGCGGGAGGGGGTTCCTACAATGAGCAGTTCTTC. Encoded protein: CASSFRLAGGGSYNEQFF. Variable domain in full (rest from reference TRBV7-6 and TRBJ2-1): GAGVSQSPRYKVTKRGQDVALRCDPISGHVSLYWYRQALGQGPEFLTYFNYEAQQDKSGLPNDRFSAERPEGSISTLTIQRTEQRDSAMYRCASSFRLAGGGSYNEQFFGPGTRLTVL.

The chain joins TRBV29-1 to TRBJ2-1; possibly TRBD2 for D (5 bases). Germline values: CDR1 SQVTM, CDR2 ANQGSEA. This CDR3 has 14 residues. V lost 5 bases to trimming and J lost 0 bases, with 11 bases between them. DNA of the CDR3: TGCAGCGTTCGTTACCGGGGCTCCTACAATGAGCAGTTCTTC. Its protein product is CSVRYRGSYNEQFF.

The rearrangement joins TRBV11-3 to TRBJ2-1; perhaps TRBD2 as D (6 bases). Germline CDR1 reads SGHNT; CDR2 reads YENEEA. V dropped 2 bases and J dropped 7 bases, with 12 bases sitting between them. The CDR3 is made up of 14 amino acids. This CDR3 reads CASSLTGVVNEQFF. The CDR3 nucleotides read TGTGCCAGCAGCTTAACGGGAGTTGTTAATGAGCAGTTCTTC.

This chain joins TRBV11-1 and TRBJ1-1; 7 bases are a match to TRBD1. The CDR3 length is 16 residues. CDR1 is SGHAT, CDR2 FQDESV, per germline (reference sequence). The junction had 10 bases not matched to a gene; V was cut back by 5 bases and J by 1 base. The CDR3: CASSLRQGGRNTEAFF. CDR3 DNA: TGTGCCAGCAGCCTGCGACAGGGTGGGAGGAACACTGAAGCTTTCTTT. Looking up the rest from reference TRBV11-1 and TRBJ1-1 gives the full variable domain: EAEVAQSPRYKITEKSQAVAFWCDPISGHATLYWYRQILGQGPELLVQFQDESVVDDSQLPKDRFSAERLKGVDSTLKIQPAELGDSAMYLCASSLRQGGRNTEAFFGQGTRLTVV.

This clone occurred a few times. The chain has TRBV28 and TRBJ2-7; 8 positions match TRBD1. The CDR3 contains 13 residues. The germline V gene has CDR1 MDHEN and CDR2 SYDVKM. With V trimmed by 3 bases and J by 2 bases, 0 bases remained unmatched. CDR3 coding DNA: TGTGCCAGCAGTTTGGACAGGGCCTACGAGCAGTACTTC. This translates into CASSLDRAYEQYF.